This T cell receptor beta chain was recovered during a study of early T cells in non-severe SARS-CoV-2 infection. At least ten counts were recorded for this clonotype. TCRdb itself ran the 5' RACE reads through MiXCR, one entry per CDR3 protein. Here the sample spans fewer than 70,000 distinct CDR3 sequences, roughly 4.9% being singletons. There are 16 residues in the CDR3. Trimming took off 7 bases at V and 6 bases at J, with 23 bases between the two ends. Germline V gene lookup returns CDR1 ENHRY and CDR2 SYGVKD. Sequences were derived from whole blood, sampled at baseline. V usage is TRBV10-3 and J usage is TRBJ2-3, with a weak D call TRBD2 (7 bases). The clonotype comes from an adult who was a healthcare worker with PCR-confirmed SARS-CoV-2 infection or an uninfected control (not recorded which). The donor label of this sample is uncertain. The CDR3 sequence is CAIKGEMGGPLDTQYF. CDR3 coding DNA: TGTGCCATCAAGGGTGAAATGGGGGGGCCGCTGGATACGCAGTATTTT.